The present TCR beta chain was sequenced within a study of blood T cell repertoires in COVID-19. Study details: PBMCs, B-cell-depleted T cells, or T cells were the source of the cDNA or gDNA that made up the material.

Libraries were prepared by immunoSEQ multiplex PCR; TCRdb keeps only in-frame clonotypes and omits some of them. In the table there are some 190,000 clones, 80% to 85% of which are singletons. The CDR3 runs 12 residues. Germline V lookup: CDR1 ENHRY, CDR2 SYGVKD. V shed 6 bases, J shed 5 bases, and the junction held 4 bases outside the gene matches. The sample comprised peripheral blood. This chain joins TRBV10-3 and TRBJ2-7, with 7 bases lining up with TRBD1. The source of this sequence is a human donor in a cohort sampled during active COVID-19. The CDR3 reads CAIRGTAHEQYF. CDR3 nucleotide sequence: TGTGCCATCAGGGGGACAGCCCACGAGCAGTACTTC.